These T cell receptor beta chains were read from a single sample in a study of OX40 agonist ivuxolimab in advanced cancers. Method: immunoSEQ multiplex PCR; TCRdb's copy keeps in-frame clones and lacks some. This table has just over 30,000 clones, 86% appearing once. The specimen was CD4+ or CD8+ T cells sorted from blood, collected in a trial of the OX40 agonist ivuxolimab. All receptors come from an adult with an advanced solid tumor such as melanoma, head and neck, liver or kidney cancer. The CDR3 runs from the conserved cysteine through the conserved F or W. A D gene is named only where the DNA matches it firmly. Some rows mark clone size as missing; the rest say once, few, many or name a class of expanded clone.

J: TRBJ2-1
D: NA
V: TRBV9
size: NA
CDR3: CASSPGVFGQFF
DNA: TGTGCCAGCAGCCCCGGGGTCTTCGGGCAGTTCTTC

J: TRBJ1-5
D: NA
V: TRBV5-6
size: NA
CDR3: CASSFKGSTNQPQHF
DNA: TGTGCCAGCAGCTTTAAGGGTTCAACGAATCAGCCCCAGCATTTT

J: TRBJ2-7
D: NA
V: TRBV5-6
size: NA
CDR3: CASSLGAEQYF
DNA: TGTGCCAGCAGCCTAGGGGCCGAGCAGTACTTC

J: TRBJ2-6
D: NA
V: TRBV4-3
size: few
CDR3: CASSQNSGSGANVLTF
DNA: TGCGCCAGCAGCCAAAATAGCGGCTCTGGGGCCAACGTCCTGACTTTC

J: TRBJ2-2
D: NA
V: TRBV5-6
size: NA
CDR3: CASSLLRRGNTGELFF
DNA: TGTGCCAGCAGCTTGTTGCGCAGGGGAAACACCGGGGAGCTGTTTTTT

J: TRBJ2-7
D: NA
V: TRBV5-8
size: NA
CDR3: CASSLVGAAREQYF
DNA: TGTGCCAGCAGCTTGGTGGGGGCAGCCCGCGAGCAGTACTTC

J: TRBJ2-3
D: TRBD2
V: TRBV5-1
size: NA
CDR3: CASSLRPAGGPTDTQYF
DNA: TGCGCCAGCAGCTTGCGCCCAGCGGGAGGGCCGACAGATACGCAGTATTTT

J: TRBJ1-1
D: NA
V: TRBV20-1
size: NA
CDR3: CSANGNTEAFF
DNA: TGCAGTGCTAACGGGAACACTGAAGCTTTCTTT

J: TRBJ2-6
D: NA
V: TRBV6-1
size: NA
CDR3: CASSEDSSGANVLTF
DNA: TGTGCCAGCAGTGAAGACAGCTCTGGGGCCAACGTCCTGACTTTC

J: TRBJ1-2
D: NA
V: TRBV13
size: NA
CDR3: CASSNRALNYGYTF
DNA: TGTGCCAGCAGCAACCGGGCCCTTAACTATGGCTACACCTTC

J: TRBJ1-1
D: NA
V: TRBV11-2
size: once
CDR3: CASSPWEGTEAFF
DNA: TGTGCCAGCAGCCCTTGGGAAGGCACTGAAGCTTTCTTT

J: TRBJ1-2
D: NA
V: TRBV6-1
size: NA
CDR3: CASSDGWNYGYTF
DNA: TGTGCCAGCAGTGATGGGTGGAACTATGGCTACACCTTC

J: TRBJ2-1
D: TRBD2
V: TRBV5-1
size: NA
CDR3: CASSSLAGDYNEQFF
DNA: TGCGCCAGCAGCTCATTAGCGGGAGACTACAATGAGCAGTTCTTC

J: TRBJ1-2
D: TRBD1
V: TRBV18
size: NA
CDR3: CASSPSGTGRSNYGYTF
DNA: TGTGCCAGCTCACCGTCCGGGACAGGGAGGAGTAACTATGGCTACACCTTC

J: TRBJ2-3
D: NA
V: TRBV28
size: once
CDR3: CASSAQRDTQYF
DNA: TGTGCCAGCAGTGCTCAGCGGGATACGCAGTATTTT

J: TRBJ2-7
D: TRBD2
V: TRBV11-2
size: NA
CDR3: CASSLTSGTQQPYEQYF
DNA: TGTGCCAGCAGCTTGACTAGCGGGACTCAACAACCCTACGAGCAGTACTTC

J: TRBJ1-2
D: NA
V: TRBV11-2
size: once
CDR3: CASSVGAGYGYTF
DNA: TGTGCCAGCAGCGTAGGGGCGGGGTATGGCTACACCTTC

J: TRBJ2-1
D: TRBD1
V: TRBV4-1
size: once
CDR3: CASSQDSGGEQFF
DNA: TGCGCCAGCAGCCAAGATTCAGGGGGCGAGCAGTTCTTC

J: TRBJ2-7
D: TRBD1
V: TRBV7-8
size: NA
CDR3: CASSLPGQGYEQYF
DNA: TGTGCCAGCAGCCTACCGGGACAGGGTTACGAGCAGTACTTC

J: TRBJ2-7
D: TRBD1
V: TRBV28
size: NA
CDR3: CASSSTGSKYEQYF
DNA: TGTGCCAGCAGTTCGACAGGGAGCAAGTACGAGCAGTACTTC

J: TRBJ2-7
D: NA
V: TRBV4-1
size: NA
CDR3: CASSPLGGTSYEQYF
DNA: TGCGCCAGCAGCCCGCTTGGCGGGACATCTTACGAGCAGTACTTC

J: TRBJ2-2
D: NA
V: TRBV5-1
size: NA
CDR3: CASSLSAGTGELFF
DNA: TGCGCCAGCAGCTTAAGTGCGGGAACCGGGGAGCTGTTTTTT

J: TRBJ2-5
D: NA
V: TRBV28
size: NA
CDR3: CASSLVRTETQYF
DNA: TGTGCCAGCAGTTTGGTCCGTACCGAGACCCAGTACTTC

J: TRBJ1-2
D: NA
V: TRBV19
size: once
CDR3: CASSPRLGRMRDGYTF
DNA: TGTGCCAGTAGTCCCCGCCTGGGGAGGATGAGAGATGGCTACACCTTC

J: TRBJ1-2
D: TRBD1
V: TRBV28
size: few
CDR3: CASSDQDRGQADGYTF
DNA: TGTGCCAGCAGTGACCAAGACAGGGGGCAAGCGGATGGCTACACCTTC

J: TRBJ1-4
D: NA
V: TRBV2
size: NA
CDR3: CATLHSGSLTNEKLFF
DNA: TGTGCCACCTTACACAGCGGATCTTTAACTAATGAAAAACTGTTTTTT

J: TRBJ2-2
D: NA
V: TRBV7-3
size: NA
CDR3: CASSPSGGRGELFF
DNA: TGTGCCAGCAGCCCCTCCGGGGGCCGGGGGGAGCTGTTTTTT

J: TRBJ2-7
D: NA
V: TRBV10-3
size: NA
CDR3: CAISEDPLGWQYF
DNA: TGTGCCATCAGTGAGGACCCCCTCGGCTGGCAGTACTTC

J: TRBJ2-7
D: NA
V: TRBV5-6
size: NA
CDR3: CASSWGGTPYEQYF
DNA: TGTGCCAGCAGCTGGGGTGGGACCCCCTACGAGCAGTACTTC

J: TRBJ2-7
D: NA
V: TRBV7-9
size: NA
CDR3: CASSRPPGSEFSYEQYF
DNA: TGTGCCAGCAGCCGCCCCCCGGGCTCAGAGTTCTCCTACGAGCAGTACTTC

J: TRBJ2-7
D: NA
V: TRBV5-1
size: once
CDR3: CASRIKGGNYEQYF
DNA: TGCGCCAGCCGAATTAAGGGCGGGAACTACGAGCAGTACTTC

J: TRBJ2-7
D: TRBD2
V: TRBV7-3
size: NA
CDR3: CASRGTSAYEQYF
DNA: TGTGCCAGCAGGGGGACTAGCGCGTACGAGCAGTACTTC

J: TRBJ2-5
D: TRBD1
V: TRBV6-5
size: NA
CDR3: CASGQAEETQYF
DNA: TGTGCCAGCGGACAGGCGGAAGAGACCCAGTACTTC

J: TRBJ1-1
D: NA
V: TRBV7-2
size: NA
CDR3: CASSLGGQLYTEAFF
DNA: TGTGCCAGCAGCTTAGGCGGACAGCTATACACTGAAGCTTTCTTT

J: TRBJ2-5
D: NA
V: TRBV9
size: NA
CDR3: CASSLYGETQYF
DNA: TGTGCCAGCAGCTTGTACGGGGAGACCCAGTACTTC

J: TRBJ1-4
D: TRBD1
V: TRBV7-8
size: NA
CDR3: CASSLGSRDRGREKLFF
DNA: TGTGCCAGCAGCTTAGGAAGTAGGGACAGGGGGCGTGAAAAACTGTTTTTT

J: TRBJ2-1
D: NA
V: TRBV28
size: NA
CDR3: CASSQSGLQTSYYNEQFF
DNA: TGTGCCAGCAGCCAAAGTGGACTCCAGACAAGCTATTACAATGAGCAGTTCTTC

J: TRBJ2-6
D: NA
V: TRBV27
size: NA
CDR3: CASSLKMRMGGPSGANVLTF
DNA: TGTGCCAGCAGTTTAAAGATGAGGATGGGGGGCCCCTCTGGGGCCAACGTCCTGACTTTC

J: TRBJ1-1
D: NA
V: TRBV27
size: NA
CDR3: CASRRNTEAFF
DNA: TGTGCCAGCAGACGGAACACTGAAGCTTTCTTT